A few counts support the clone carrying this T cell receptor beta chain. Its antigen remains unknown. CDR1 and CDR2 from the germline V gene are SGHVS and FQNEAQ. V dropped 6 bases and J dropped 0 bases, with 14 bases sitting between them. This CDR3 has 15 amino acids. It was with 60 Vbeta and 13 Jbeta primers that the PCR ran. Some clones are missing from TCRdb's copy, which holds only in-frame ones; the method was immunoSEQ multiplex PCR. The sample consists of roughly 120,000 clones, about 75% of them appearing once. The data originate from a study of cytomegalovirus exposure and HLA in healthy donors. Findings of the study overall: Reported findings show TCR beta sequences accurately forecast HLA-A and HLA-B alleles in most subjects.

The J gene is TRBJ1-2, the V gene TRBV7-8; D remains unclear. The TCR comes from a man aged 60 to 75 in good health and CMV-seropositive. Sample: PBMCs. Here the CDR3 DNA reads TGTGCCAGCAGTTCAGCGGGTCGGGCTAACTATGGCTACACCTTC. Translation gives CASSSAGRANYGYTF.